What follows are 28 T cell receptor beta chains derived from one specimen sequenced in a study of regulatory T cells in long-lasting Graves disease. Construction of TCR beta libraries relied on iRepertoire HTBI primers and on Arm-PCR targeting CDR3 regions. From the multiplex PCR reads, TCRdb called clonotypes with MiXCR, one entry per CDR3 protein. The sample consists of about 530,000 distinct CDR3 sequences, about 16% of them appearing once. Time point defined: newly diagnosed GD, antithyroid drugs for less than 3 months. Scientists built the TCR library using RNA that was extracted from PBMCs. The sample was also reused in another study, on T cells in Graves' hyperthyroidism and ophthalmopathy.

This specimen was peripheral blood mononuclear cells (PBMCs), taken at new diagnosis, from a patient treated with antithyroid drugs. The receptors originated from a woman aged 35 to 59 with Graves disease.

This clonotype was recorded a few times. The chain is built from TRBV10-3 and TRBJ1-1; possible D gene TRBD1, 5 bases. The germline CDR1 and CDR2 sequences are ENHRY and SYGVKD. With 4 bases removed from V and 6 bases from J, the gap between germline ends came to 15 bases. CDR3 size: 14 residues. CDR3 nucleotides: TGTGCCATCAGTGGTGGGGGGGAAAGGGCTGAAGCTTTCTTT. This encodes CAISGGGERAEAFF.

This clonotype was picked up a small number of times. V and J are TRBV7-3 and TRBJ2-1, with a tentative D call TRBD1 (5 bases). The CDR3 has 16 amino acids. The V and J ends lost 3 bases and 10 bases respectively, with 22 bases between them. The germline gives CDR1 SGHTA, CDR2 FQGTGA. The CDR3 nucleotides are TGTGCCAGCAGCTTTTACCCTATCTGGGGCTTGGACGAGCAGTTCTTC. Translation: CASSFYPIWGLDEQFF.

The gene calls are TRBV7-9 and TRBJ2-1; D is possibly TRBD1 or TRBD2 (6 bases each). CDR1 and CDR2 from the germline V gene are SEHNR and FQNEAQ (reference sequence). V lost 5 bases, J lost 7 bases, and 12 bases lay in between. This CDR3 spans 13 amino acids. The CDR3 DNA is TGTGCCAGCAGCCCGGGGGCCCCAAATGAGCAGTTCTTC. Protein: CASSPGAPNEQFF. The variable domain in full, with the rest retrieved from reference TRBV7-9 and TRBJ2-1, is DTGVSQNPRHKITKRGQNVTFRCDPISEHNRLYWYRQTLGQGPEFLTYFQNEAQLEKSRLLSDRFSAERPKGSFSTLEIQRTEQGDSAMYLCASSPGAPNEQFFGPGTRLTVL.

This clonotype was found many times. The chain joins TRBV2 to TRBJ2-1; a possible D gene is TRBD1 (5 bases). V lost 4 bases and J lost 3, with 7 bases in between. Looked up from germline, CDR1 is SNHLY and CDR2 is FYNNEI. The CDR3 has 13 amino acids. CDR3 DNA sequence: TGTGCCAGCAGTGGCCAGGGCTACAATGAGCAGTTCTTC. It yields the protein CASSGQGYNEQFF.

This clonotype has at least ten counts. The rearrangement joins TRBV27 to TRBJ2-1; 8 bases are a match to TRBD2. Losses at the gene ends were 5 bases for V and 3 bases for J; bases not matched to a gene: 9. Per the germline V gene, CDR1 is MNHEY and CDR2 is SMNVEV (reference sequence). The CDR3 is 16 amino acids. The CDR3 DNA is TGTGCCAGCAGTACCTCCGGGAGGGGAGACTACAATGAGCAGTTCTTC. As protein: CASSTSGRGDYNEQFF.

Worth noting for this clonotype: It may be a read error: a sequence one base away is much more abundant. The rearrangement uses TRBV6-1 and TRBJ1-2; no firm D call. CDR1 and CDR2 (germline): MNHNS, SASEGT. There are 14 residues in the CDR3. The CDR3 bases are TGTGCCGGCAGTGAAAGACCACCACTACCCGGCTACACCTTC. Protein product: CAGSERPPLPGYTF.

The V call is TRBV5-5, the J call TRBJ2-3; no reliable D call. The CDR3 runs 15 residues. The V gene lost 0 bases and the J gene lost 4 bases, with 12 bases spanning the gap. CDR1 and CDR2 (germline): SGHKS, YYEKEE (reference sequence). For the CDR3, the DNA is TGTGCCAGCAGCTTGGAGTCTGATGTCGCAGATACGCAGTATTTT. Protein: CASSLESDVADTQYF.

The chain has TRBV2 and TRBJ2-5; D might be TRBD1 (6 bases). V was trimmed by 6 bases and J by 11 bases, leaving 16 bases between them. Germline CDR1 and CDR2: SNHLY and FYNNEI. The CDR3 runs to 12 residues. The CDR3 sequence: CASSATDRAQYF. In nucleotides, the CDR3 is TGTGCCAGCAGCGCCACGGACAGAGCGCAGTACTTC. Complete variable domain (other parts from reference TRBV2 and TRBJ2-5): EPEVTQTPSHQVTQMGQEVILRCVPISNHLYFYWYRQILGQKVEFLVSFYNNEISEKSEIFDDQFSVERPDGSNFTLKIRSTKLEDSAMYFCASSATDRAQYFGPGTRLLVL.

The sample holds many counts of this clonotype. The chain is built from TRBV18 and TRBJ2-1, with a weak D call TRBD2 (6 bases). V lost 5 bases to trimming and J lost 12 bases, with 23 bases between them. CDR1 and CDR2 from the germline V gene are KGHSH and LQKENI. The CDR3 length is 15 residues. CDR3 loop: CASSSYRDSSYRQFF. CDR3 bases: TGTGCCAGCTCATCGTATCGGGACTCCAGCTACAGGCAGTTCTTC.

This clonotype appeared many times. The rearrangement joins TRBV2 to TRBJ2-5; D perhaps matches TRBD2 (5 bases). CDR1 and CDR2 from the germline V gene are SNHLY and FYNNEI. The CDR3 totals 14 residues. Trimming took off 3 bases at V and 9 bases at J, with 17 bases between the two ends. This CDR3 reads CASSEVEAVVAQYF. CDR3 coding DNA: TGTGCCAGCAGTGAGGTAGAAGCGGTAGTGGCCCAGTACTTC.

This CDR3 reads CASSFGRANTGELFF. CDR3 nucleotides: TGTGCCAGCAGCTTCGGCAGAGCGAACACCGGGGAGCTGTTTTTT. The V call is TRBV11-2, the J call TRBJ2-2; D is ambiguous. V lost 3 bases and J lost 0, with 8 bases in between. The CDR3 is made up of 15 amino acids. The V gene's germline CDR1 is SGHAT and CDR2 FQNNGV. The full variable domain, in which reference TRBV11-2 and TRBJ2-2 provide the parts outside the CDR3, is EAGVAQSPRYKIIEKRQSVAFWCNPISGHATLYWYQQILGQGPKLLIQFQNNGVVDDSQLPKDRFSAERLKGVDSTLKIQPAKLEDSAVYLCASSFGRANTGELFFGEGSRLTVL.

The chain recombines TRBV5-1 with TRBJ2-5; D possibly corresponds to TRBD1 (6 bases). Germline CDR1 SGHRS, CDR2 YFSETQ. CDR3 size: 15 residues. V lost 2 bases and J lost 0, with 11 bases in between. The CDR3 is CASSLGGQYQETQYF. CDR3 in DNA: TGCGCCAGCAGCTTAGGCGGACAGTACCAAGAGACCCAGTACTTC.

At least ten counts were recorded for this clonotype. This rearrangement joins TRBV6-5 to TRBJ1-2; D not certain. The germline V gene has CDR1 MNHEY and CDR2 SVGAGI. Trimming shortened V by 2 bases and J by 7 bases, and 17 bases separated the two germline ends. CDR3 length equals 15 residues. This chain's CDR3 is CASSYPHEGGSGYTF. As DNA, the CDR3 is TGTGCCAGCAGTTACCCTCATGAGGGTGGGAGTGGCTACACCTTC.

This clonotype was detected only a few times. The chain is built from TRBV20-1 and TRBJ2-6; D possibly matches TRBD1 or TRBD2 (5 bases each). With 0 bases removed from V and 0 bases from J, the gap between germline ends came to 18 bases. The germline CDR1 and CDR2 sequences are DFQATT and SNEGSKA (reference sequence). CDR3 size: 19 residues. The CDR3 nucleotides read TGCAGTGCTAGAGATTTTCGAAAACCGGGGCACTCTGGGGCCAACGTCCTGACTTTC. It yields the protein CSARDFRKPGHSGANVLTF.

This clonotype was recorded at least ten times. The chain links TRBV5-1 to TRBJ2-3, with 8 bases fitting TRBD2. Germline CDR1 SGHRS, CDR2 YFSETQ. With 4 bases clipped from V and 3 bases from J, the junction kept 7 bases outside the gene matches. The CDR3 sequence is 15 residues long. CDR3 in amino acids: CASSPMRGATDTQYF. DNA of the CDR3: TGCGCCAGCAGCCCGATGCGGGGGGCAACAGATACGCAGTATTTT.

This clonotype was seen at least ten times. The rearrangement links TRBV6-2 or TRBV6-3 to TRBJ1-2; the match to TRBD1 covers 7 bases. Germline V gene sequence: CDR1 MNHEY, CDR2 SVGEGT. The CDR3 loop spans 15 amino acids. After removal of 6 bases from V and 4 bases from J, the junction contained 11 bases not matched to a gene. For the CDR3, the DNA is TGTGCCAGCAGGCGGGACAGCGACTATCTCTATGGCTACACCTTC. Its protein is CASRRDSDYLYGYTF.

This clonotype was observed at least ten times. This sequence joins TRBV6-1 and TRBJ2-1; TRBD1 agrees at 8 bases. This CDR3 comprises 16 residues. In germline, CDR1 is MNHNS, CDR2 SASEGT. V was pared by 7 bases and J by 5 bases, with 13 bases of the junction left unmatched. The CDR3, as DNA: TGTGCCAGCACCTCGCCCATGCAGGGGGCTCACAATGAGCAGTTCTTC. It encodes CASTSPMQGAHNEQFF.

This clonotype has only a few counts. The V and J genes are TRBV18 and TRBJ2-7; no clear D gene. V gave up 1 base and J gave up 1 base, with 11 bases separating them. This CDR3 region has 15 residues. Germline-derived CDR1 and CDR2 are KGHSH and LQKENI. The chain's CDR3 is CASSPQGGLSYEQYF. The CDR3 region has the DNA TGTGCCAGCTCACCACAGGGCGGCCTATCCTACGAGCAGTACTTC.

This clonotype was picked up many times. J is TRBJ2-1 and V is TRBV11-1, with D perhaps being TRBD1 or TRBD2 (5 bases each). There are 13 residues in the CDR3. Germline lookup yields CDR1 SGHAT and CDR2 FQDESV (reference sequence). The V end was cut by 5 bases, the J end by 8 bases, with 13 bases between. CDR3 in amino acids: CASSPGTIDEQFF. The CDR3 DNA follows: TGTGCCAGCAGCCCCGGGACGATCGATGAGCAGTTCTTC.

This clonotype was picked up a small number of times. The gene calls are TRBV7-3 and TRBJ1-1, with D unclear. The CDR3 is 13 residues long. Germline V CDR1 and CDR2: SGHTA, FQGTGA. V was shortened by 1 base and J by 8 bases, with 11 bases between the two germline ends. CDR3: CASSLKGGREAFF. DNA for the CDR3: TGTGCCAGCAGCTTAAAAGGTGGGCGGGAAGCTTTCTTT.

This clonotype was seen many times. The V and J genes are TRBV11-2 and TRBJ2-1; 9 positions agree with TRBD1. Trimming at V came to 1 base and at J to 10 bases, leaving 5 bases not matched to a gene. This CDR3 comprises 14 residues. Germline lookup yields CDR1 SGHAT and CDR2 FQNNGV. Here the CDR3 DNA reads TGTGCCAGCAGCTTAGGGGACAGGGCTAGCGAGCAGTTCTTC. It encodes CASSLGDRASEQFF.

This clonotype was detected ten times or more. This sequence joins TRBV11-1 and TRBJ2-3, with 10 bases matching TRBD1. The J call may be incorrect, as the DNA end agrees better with TRBJ2-7. The CDR3 has 15 amino acids. The germline CDR1 and CDR2 sequences are SGHAT and FQDESV (reference sequence). Written as DNA, the CDR3 is TGTGCCAGCAGCCCCGGGACAGGGGATCGCCACGAGCAGTACTTC. It codes for CASSPGTGDRHEQYF.

CDR3 coding DNA: TGTGCCAGCAGAAGGGGAGAGATAACCGGGGAGCTGTTTTTT. As protein: CASRRGEITGELFF. The chain carries TRBV25-1 and TRBJ2-2, with D tentatively TRBD1 or TRBD2 (5 bases each). CDR3 length: 14 amino acids. Germline CDR1 reads MGHDK; CDR2 reads SYGVNS. Between the trimmed V and J ends, which lost 6 bases and 5 bases, there was a span of 13 bases.

This clonotype has at least ten counts. V gene TRBV24-1 combines with J gene TRBJ2-3; 14 nucleotides align to TRBD2. The CDR3 extends over 19 amino acids. Trimming removed 4 bases from V and 0 bases from J; junction bases left unmatched: 8. Germline V gene lookup returns CDR1 KGHDR and CDR2 SFDVKD. The CDR3 loop is CATSDAGTSGGKSTDTQYF. In DNA, the CDR3 is TGTGCCACCAGTGACGCCGGGACTAGCGGGGGAAAAAGCACAGATACGCAGTATTTT.

This clonotype came up a few times. This sequence joins TRBV2 and TRBJ1-2; weak D call: TRBD1 (6 bases). Germline V lookup: CDR1 SNHLY, CDR2 FYNNEI. This CDR3 is built from 17 residues. V lost 5 bases and J lost 3, with 22 bases in between. CDR3 DNA: TGTGCCAGCAGTCACTCAGGGGATTCAAGGCTAGACTATGGCTACACCTTC. It codes for CASSHSGDSRLDYGYTF. The variable domain in full, completed from reference TRBV2 and TRBJ1-2, reads EPEVTQTPSHQVTQMGQEVILRCVPISNHLYFYWYRQILGQKVEFLVSFYNNEISEKSEIFDDQFSVERPDGSNFTLKIRSTKLEDSAMYFCASSHSGDSRLDYGYTFGSGTRLTVV.

CDR3 coding DNA: TGCAGTGCTCCAAAGCCCCTAGCGGGAACCACAGATACGCAGTATTTT. Translating it yields CSAPKPLAGTTDTQYF. The gene calls are TRBV20-1 and TRBJ2-3; TRBD2 matches at 9 bases. The CDR3 consists of 16 residues. Trimming cost V 5 bases and J 2 bases; bases outside gene matches: 11. Per the germline V gene, CDR1 is DFQATT and CDR2 is SNEGSKA (reference sequence).

This clonotype was counted only a few times. This sequence joins TRBV4-2 and TRBJ1-1, with D possibly TRBD1 on 5 matching bases. Germline V gene data show CDR1 as LGHNA and CDR2 as YNFKEQ. The V end was cut by 4 bases, the J end by 5 bases, with 14 bases between. CDR3 length: 14 residues. The CDR3 nucleotides are TGTGCCAGCAGCCCGGGACTTGGGGGAACTGAAGCTTTCTTT. Encoded protein: CASSPGLGGTEAFF.

This clonotype was seen once. This clone may be a read error of a much larger clone one base away. This chain joins TRBV3-1 and TRBJ2-5; 7 bases align to TRBD1. Germline CDR1 LGHDT, CDR2 YNNKEL (reference sequence). The CDR3 extends over 15 amino acids. Trimming took 0 bases from V and 5 from J; bases not matched to a gene: 6. CDR3 bases: TGTGCCAGCAGCCAAGATCTTAGGGGGCTTGAGACCCAGTACTTC. Its translation is CASSQDLRGLETQYF.